This TCR beta chain appears in the sequencing data of a study of cytomegalovirus exposure and HLA in healthy donors. Study at large: Across about 400 genotyped donors, roughly 85% landed in the Caucasian-associated ancestry cluster. Study-wide points: Roughly even sequencing depth across donors was the assumption behind the presence/absence analyses. Later work found that TCR association rates differed between HLA loci; DRB1 had the most and HLA-C the fewest.

The PCR was carried out with 60 Vbeta primers and 13 Jbeta primers. Data came from immunoSEQ multiplex PCR; TCRdb stores just in-frame clones and leaves some out. The sample consists of tens of thousands of clones, around 80% of them appearing once. Note on this clone: Its specificity is unknown.

This CDR3 spans 15 amino acids. Per germline, CDR1 SQVTM and CDR2 ANQGSEA. The ends were cut back, 4 bases at V and 0 bases at J, with 14 bases in the middle. The sequence came from a male donor in good health and CMV-seropositive. V gene TRBV29-1 combines with J gene TRBJ2-3, with D tentatively TRBD2 (5 bases). Sequenced material: PBMCs. The CDR3 bases are TGCAGCGTTGCCCTGCGGGCTATTAGCACAGATACGCAGTATTTT. Translating gives CSVALRAISTDTQYF.